This T cell receptor beta chain was profiled in a study of T-cell memory formation after mild COVID-19 listed by TCRdb under 2021. Study-level background: TCR sequence clusters from the two donors were found to be largely donor specific. In two donors, T-cell clones that expanded and contracted after mild COVID-19 were followed by sequencing TCRalpha and TCRbeta repertoires longitudinally. The cohort was made up of two young adult volunteers, one female and one male, who were previously healthy. Paper-wide results and their limitations: SARS-CoV-2 specificity was not confirmed for the second-wave clones peaking on day 37. Some responding clones were detected in pre-infection memory, which suggested that pre-existing cross-reactive memory T cells had joined the SARS-CoV-2 response. Only two mild cases were covered in the study, and larger cohorts including severe cases with pre-infection samples were considered necessary. Contracting CD4+ clones appeared mostly in the CM and EM memory subsets, whereas CD8+ clones were enriched in EMRA. Clones contracting from day 15 to 85 had balanced CD4/CD8 phenotypes, while a second wave expanding from day 15 to 37 was biased towards CD4+.

Sequencing used an Illumina NovaSeq 6000. Using 5'RACE with constant-segment primers, TCRalpha and TCRbeta cDNA libraries were constructed, with sample barcodes and unique molecular identifiers added in the process. RNA was extracted from every sample with Trizol reagent. Libraries were amplified in two PCR steps, with a second sample barcode and Illumina TruSeq adapters added in the second step. Sequencing of the libraries was done on an Illumina NovaSeq, producing 2 x 150 bp paired-end reads. Per the original workflow: The reads were demultiplexed and collapsed into UMI-guided consensus sequences using migec v1.2.7. Using mixcr v2.1.11, UMI consensuses were aligned to TRA and TRB V and J templates and then assembled into clonotypes. Clonotypes were classified as expanded or contracted when called significant by both edgeR and NoisET, with noise models trained on biological replicates. For edgeR calls, the thresholds were a false discovery rate-adjusted p below 0.01 and a log2 fold-change of 1. As an exploratory analysis of dynamics, max-normalized trajectories of the 1000 most abundant clonotypes were examined with PCA combined with hierarchical clustering. Separately sequenced CD4+ and CD8+ repertoires were used to assign a CD4 or CD8 phenotype to each responding clone. The public sequencing data were trimmed at Q25 with fastp and processed into clonotypes with MiXCR by TCRdb, which kept only in-frame beta chains. All rows with the same CDR3 protein become a single entry with the most common DNA and genes. The V and J calls and clone size come from TCRdb's table, not from the authors' own analysis. Present in this sample are 300,000 to 350,000 distinct CDR3 sequences, roughly 13% of which were seen just once. In total, the top ten clones hold about 20% of the sample.

Ficoll-Paque density gradient centrifugation was used to isolate PBMCs. The CDR3 sequence holds 14 residues, the cysteine and phenylalanine included. Only the CDR3 part of the read is kept: 42 bases, read in frame from the first base. The trim is 2 bases for V and 3 bases for J, with a gap of 8 bases between the germline ends. This clonotype showed up just a few times. The antigen it binds to is not known. No base qualities exist here, and no much larger clone lies one base off it. The chain is encoded by TRBV12-3 or TRBV12-4 joined to TRBJ1-3; TRBD1 could be the D gene, as 5 bases match. The origin of this receptor is a young man who had mild COVID-19 (a few samples of this study predate the infection). The sample titles of this study are shuffled in the database, so cell type and time point are left out; the donor was told from shared clones. Sequenced: PBMCs or a T cell subset sorted from them (not recorded which). The CDR3 sequence is CASSLWGVGNTIYF. The nucleotide sequence reads TGTGCCAGCAGTTTATGGGGGGTTGGAAACACCATATATTTT.